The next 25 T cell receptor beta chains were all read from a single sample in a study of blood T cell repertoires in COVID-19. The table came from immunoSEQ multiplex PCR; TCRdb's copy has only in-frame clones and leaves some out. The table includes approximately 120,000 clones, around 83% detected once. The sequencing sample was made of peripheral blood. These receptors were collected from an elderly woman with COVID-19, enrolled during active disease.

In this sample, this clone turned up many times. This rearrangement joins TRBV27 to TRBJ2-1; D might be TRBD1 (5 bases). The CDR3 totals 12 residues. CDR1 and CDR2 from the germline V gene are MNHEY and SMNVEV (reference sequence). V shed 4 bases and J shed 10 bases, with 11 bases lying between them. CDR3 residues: CASSSQGIEQFF. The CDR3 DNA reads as TGTGCCAGCAGTTCCCAGGGTATCGAGCAGTTCTTC.

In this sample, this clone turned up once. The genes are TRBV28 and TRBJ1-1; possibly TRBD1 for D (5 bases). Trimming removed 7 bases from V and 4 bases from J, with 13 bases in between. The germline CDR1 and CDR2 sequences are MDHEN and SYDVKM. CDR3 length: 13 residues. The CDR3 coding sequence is TGTGCCAGCATACCGGGGGGAAGCACTGAAGCTTTCTTT. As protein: CASIPGGSTEAFF.

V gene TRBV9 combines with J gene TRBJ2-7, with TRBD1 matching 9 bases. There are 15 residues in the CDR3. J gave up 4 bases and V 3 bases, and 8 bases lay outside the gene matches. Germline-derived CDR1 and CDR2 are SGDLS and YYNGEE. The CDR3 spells CASSAADRGAYEQYF. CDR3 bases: TGTGCCAGCAGCGCAGCTGACAGGGGGGCGTACGAGCAGTACTTC.

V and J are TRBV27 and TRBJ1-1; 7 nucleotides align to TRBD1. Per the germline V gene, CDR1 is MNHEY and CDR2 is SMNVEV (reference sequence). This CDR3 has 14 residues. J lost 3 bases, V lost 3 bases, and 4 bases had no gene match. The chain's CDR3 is CASSLGRGDTEAFF. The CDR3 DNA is TGTGCCAGCAGTTTGGGCAGGGGGGACACTGAAGCTTTCTTT.

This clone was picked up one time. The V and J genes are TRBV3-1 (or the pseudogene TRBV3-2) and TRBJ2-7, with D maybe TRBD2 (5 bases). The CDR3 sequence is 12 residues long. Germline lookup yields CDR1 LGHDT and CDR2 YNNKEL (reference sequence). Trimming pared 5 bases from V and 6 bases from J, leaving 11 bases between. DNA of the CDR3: TGTGCCAGCAGCTCGGACTCACGCGAGCAGTACTTC. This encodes CASSSDSREQYF.

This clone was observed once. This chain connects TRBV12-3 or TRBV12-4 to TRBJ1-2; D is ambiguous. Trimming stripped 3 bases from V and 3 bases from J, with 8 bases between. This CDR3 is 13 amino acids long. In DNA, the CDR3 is TGTGCCAGCAGTTTGTTGGCAGACTATGGCTACACCTTC. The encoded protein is CASSLLADYGYTF.

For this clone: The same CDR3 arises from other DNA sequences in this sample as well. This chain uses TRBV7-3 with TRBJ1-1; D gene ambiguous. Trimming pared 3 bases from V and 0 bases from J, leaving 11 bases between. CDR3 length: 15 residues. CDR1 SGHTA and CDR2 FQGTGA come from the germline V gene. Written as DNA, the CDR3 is TGTGCCAGCAGCTTTCGGTTAGGAGTGAACACTGAAGCTTTCTTT. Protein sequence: CASSFRLGVNTEAFF.

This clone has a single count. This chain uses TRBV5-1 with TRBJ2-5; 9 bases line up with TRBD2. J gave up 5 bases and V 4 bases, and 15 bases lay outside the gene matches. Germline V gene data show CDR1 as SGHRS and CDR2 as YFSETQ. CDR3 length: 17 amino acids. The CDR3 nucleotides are TGCGCCAGCAGCCATCGGCGAGCGGGAGGATTGAGCGAGACCCAGTACTTC. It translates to CASSHRRAGGLSETQYF.

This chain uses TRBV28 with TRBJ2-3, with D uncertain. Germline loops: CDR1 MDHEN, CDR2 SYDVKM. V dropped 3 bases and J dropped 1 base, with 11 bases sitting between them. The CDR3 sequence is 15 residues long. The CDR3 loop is CASSFASYRTDTQYF. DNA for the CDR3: TGTGCCAGCAGTTTCGCTTCCTACCGCACAGATACGCAGTATTTT.

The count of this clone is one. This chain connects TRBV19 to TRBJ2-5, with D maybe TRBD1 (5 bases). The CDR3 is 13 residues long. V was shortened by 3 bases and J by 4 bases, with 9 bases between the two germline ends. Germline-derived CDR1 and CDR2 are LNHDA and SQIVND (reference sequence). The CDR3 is CASSIRARETQYF. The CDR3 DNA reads TGTGCCAGTAGTATCAGGGCGAGAGAGACCCAGTACTTC.

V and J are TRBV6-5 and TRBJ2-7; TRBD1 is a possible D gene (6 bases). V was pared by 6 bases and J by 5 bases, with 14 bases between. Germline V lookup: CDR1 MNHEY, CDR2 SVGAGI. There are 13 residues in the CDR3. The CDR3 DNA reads TGTGCCAGCAGCCTCCCAGGGGTACACGAGCAGTACTTC. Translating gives CASSLPGVHEQYF.

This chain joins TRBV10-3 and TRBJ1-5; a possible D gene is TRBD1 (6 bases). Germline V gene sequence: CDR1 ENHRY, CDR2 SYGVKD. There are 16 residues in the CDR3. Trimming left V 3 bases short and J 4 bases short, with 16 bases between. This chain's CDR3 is CAISDQAGGANQPQHF. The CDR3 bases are TGTGCCATCAGTGACCAAGCCGGGGGGGCGAATCAGCCCCAGCATTTT.

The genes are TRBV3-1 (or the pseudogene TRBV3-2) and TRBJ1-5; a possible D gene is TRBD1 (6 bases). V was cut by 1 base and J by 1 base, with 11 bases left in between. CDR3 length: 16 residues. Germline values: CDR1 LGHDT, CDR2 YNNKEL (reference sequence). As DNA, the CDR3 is TGTGCCAGCAGCCAAGGTGGGACACTGAGCAATCAGCCCCAGCATTTT. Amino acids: CASSQGGTLSNQPQHF.

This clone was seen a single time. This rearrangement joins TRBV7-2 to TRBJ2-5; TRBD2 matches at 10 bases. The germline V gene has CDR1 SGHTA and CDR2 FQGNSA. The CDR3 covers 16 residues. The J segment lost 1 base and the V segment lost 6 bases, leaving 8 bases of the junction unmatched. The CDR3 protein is CASRVFGTSAQETQYF. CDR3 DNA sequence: TGTGCCAGCAGGGTATTCGGGACTAGCGCCCAAGAGACCCAGTACTTC. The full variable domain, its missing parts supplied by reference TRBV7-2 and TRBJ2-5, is GAGVSQSPSNKVTEKGKDVELRCDPISGHTALYWYRQSLGQGLEFLIYFQGNSAPDKSGLPSDRFSAERTGGSVSTLTIQRTQQEDSAVYLCASRVFGTSAQETQYFGPGTRLLVL.

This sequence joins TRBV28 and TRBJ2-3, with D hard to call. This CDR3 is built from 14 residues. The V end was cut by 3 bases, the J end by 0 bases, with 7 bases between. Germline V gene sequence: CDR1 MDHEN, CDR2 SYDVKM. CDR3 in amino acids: CASSLITSTDTQYF. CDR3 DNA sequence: TGTGCCAGCAGTTTGATCACTAGCACAGATACGCAGTATTTT.

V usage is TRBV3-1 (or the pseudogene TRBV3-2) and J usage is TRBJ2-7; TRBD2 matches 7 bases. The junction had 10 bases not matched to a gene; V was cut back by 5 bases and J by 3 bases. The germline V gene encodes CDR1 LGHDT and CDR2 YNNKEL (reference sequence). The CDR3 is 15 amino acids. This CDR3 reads CASSSASVAGYEQYF. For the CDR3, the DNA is TGTGCCAGCAGCTCCGCCTCGGTAGCGGGCTACGAGCAGTACTTC.

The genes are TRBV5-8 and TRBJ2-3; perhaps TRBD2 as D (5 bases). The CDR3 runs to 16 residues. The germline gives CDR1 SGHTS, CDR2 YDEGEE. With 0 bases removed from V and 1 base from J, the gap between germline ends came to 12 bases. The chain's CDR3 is CASSLGLTGGTDTQYF. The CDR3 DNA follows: TGTGCCAGCAGCTTGGGCCTCACCGGGGGCACAGATACGCAGTATTTT.

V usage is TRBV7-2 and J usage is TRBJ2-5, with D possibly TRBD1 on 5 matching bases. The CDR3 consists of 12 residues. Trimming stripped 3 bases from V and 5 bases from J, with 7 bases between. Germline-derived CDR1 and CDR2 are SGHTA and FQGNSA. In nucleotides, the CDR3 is TGTGCCAGCAGCTTGACAGTTGAGACCCAGTACTTC. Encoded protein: CASSLTVETQYF.

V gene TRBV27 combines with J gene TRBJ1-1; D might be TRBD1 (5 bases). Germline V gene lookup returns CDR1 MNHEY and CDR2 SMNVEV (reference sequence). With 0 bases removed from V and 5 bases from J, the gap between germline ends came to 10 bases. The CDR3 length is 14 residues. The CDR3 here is CASSLSAGGTEAFF. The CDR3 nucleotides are TGTGCCAGCAGTTTATCGGCCGGGGGAACTGAAGCTTTCTTT.

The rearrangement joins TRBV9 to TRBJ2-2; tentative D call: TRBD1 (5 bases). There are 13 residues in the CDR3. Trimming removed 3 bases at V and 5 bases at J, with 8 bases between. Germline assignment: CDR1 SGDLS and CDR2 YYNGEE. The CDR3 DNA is TGTGCCAGCAGCGCCAGGGTTACCGGGGAGCTGTTTTTT. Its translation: CASSARVTGELFF.

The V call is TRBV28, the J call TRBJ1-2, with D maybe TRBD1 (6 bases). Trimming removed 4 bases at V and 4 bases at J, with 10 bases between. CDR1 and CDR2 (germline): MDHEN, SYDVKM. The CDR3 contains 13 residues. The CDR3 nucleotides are TGTGCCAGCAGTTCTCAGGGGTTCTATGGCTACACCTTC. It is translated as CASSSQGFYGYTF.

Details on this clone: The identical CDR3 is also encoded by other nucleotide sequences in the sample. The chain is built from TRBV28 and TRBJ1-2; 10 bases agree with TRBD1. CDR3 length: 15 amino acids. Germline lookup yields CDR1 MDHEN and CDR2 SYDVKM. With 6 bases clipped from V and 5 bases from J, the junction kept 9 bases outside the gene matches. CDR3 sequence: CASSKPGTGVYGYTF. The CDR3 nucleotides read TGTGCCAGCAGCAAACCCGGGACAGGGGTTTATGGCTACACCTTC.

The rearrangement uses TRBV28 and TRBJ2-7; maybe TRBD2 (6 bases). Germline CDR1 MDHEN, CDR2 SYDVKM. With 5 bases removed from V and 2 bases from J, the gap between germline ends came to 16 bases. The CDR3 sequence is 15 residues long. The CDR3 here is CASSVLAEVTYEQYF. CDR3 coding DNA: TGTGCCAGCAGTGTATTAGCGGAGGTTACCTACGAGCAGTACTTC. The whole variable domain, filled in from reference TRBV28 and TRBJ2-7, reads DVKVTQSSRYLVKRTGEKVFLECVQDMDHENMFWYRQDPGLGLRLIYFSYDVKMKEKGDIPEGYSVSREKKERFSLILESASTNQTSMYLCASSVLAEVTYEQYFGPGTRLTVT.

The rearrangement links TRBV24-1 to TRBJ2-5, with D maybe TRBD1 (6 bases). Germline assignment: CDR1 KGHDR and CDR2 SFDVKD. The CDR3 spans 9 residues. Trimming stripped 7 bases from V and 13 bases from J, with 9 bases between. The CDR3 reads CATRTGRYF. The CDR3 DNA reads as TGTGCCACCAGGACAGGTAGGTACTTC.

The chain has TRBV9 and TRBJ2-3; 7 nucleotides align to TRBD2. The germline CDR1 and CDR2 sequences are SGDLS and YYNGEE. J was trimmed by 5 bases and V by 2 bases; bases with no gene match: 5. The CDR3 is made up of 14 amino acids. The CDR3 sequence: CASSVTSIRDTQYF. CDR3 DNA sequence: TGTGCCAGCAGCGTGACTAGCATAAGAGATACGCAGTATTTT.